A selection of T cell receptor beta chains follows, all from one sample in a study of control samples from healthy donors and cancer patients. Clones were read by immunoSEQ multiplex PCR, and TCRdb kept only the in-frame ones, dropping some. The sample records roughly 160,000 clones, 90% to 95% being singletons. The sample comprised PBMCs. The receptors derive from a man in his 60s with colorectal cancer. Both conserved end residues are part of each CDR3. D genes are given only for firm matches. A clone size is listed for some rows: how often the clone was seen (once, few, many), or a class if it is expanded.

cdr3_nt: TGTGCCAGCAGTTTAAAAAGGCAGGGCAATAGAATCACTGAAGCTTTCTTT
cdr3_aa: CASSLKRQGNRITEAFF
d_call: -
v_call: TRBV27
j_call: TRBJ1-1
cdr3_length: 17
clone_size: -

cdr3_nt: TGTGCCAGCAGCTTAGTAGGCAAGGAGGGGTTGTGGAATGAGCAGTTCTTC
cdr3_aa: CASSLVGKEGLWNEQFF
d_call: -
v_call: TRBV11-2
j_call: TRBJ2-1
cdr3_length: 17
clone_size: -

cdr3_nt: TGTGCCAGCAGCTTAGGGGTCGGGTACGAGCAGTACTTC
cdr3_aa: CASSLGVGYEQYF
d_call: -
v_call: TRBV7-9
j_call: TRBJ2-7
cdr3_length: 13
clone_size: -

cdr3_nt: TGTGCCAGCAGCGTGACATTCGATAGCAATCAGCCCCAGCATTTT
cdr3_aa: CASSVTFDSNQPQHF
d_call: -
v_call: TRBV6-5
j_call: TRBJ1-5
cdr3_length: 15
clone_size: -

cdr3_nt: TGTGCCAGCAGACCAGGACACTTCTCTGGAAACACCATATATTTT
cdr3_aa: CASRPGHFSGNTIYF
d_call: -
v_call: TRBV6-5
j_call: TRBJ1-3
cdr3_length: 15
clone_size: -

cdr3_nt: TGTGCCAGCAGTGAAGAAAGGACTGGAAACACCATATATTTT
cdr3_aa: CASSEERTGNTIYF
d_call: -
v_call: TRBV2
j_call: TRBJ1-3
cdr3_length: 14
clone_size: few

cdr3_nt: TGTGCCAGCAGCCCGGGACAGGACCGAAATTCACCCCTCCACTTT
cdr3_aa: CASSPGQDRNSPLHF
d_call: TRBD1
v_call: TRBV3-1/TRBV3-2
j_call: TRBJ1-6
cdr3_length: 15
clone_size: -

cdr3_nt: TGTGCCAGCAGCCTCGACTGGACCCCCTACAATGAGCAGTTCTTC
cdr3_aa: CASSLDWTPYNEQFF
d_call: -
v_call: TRBV7-2
j_call: TRBJ2-1
cdr3_length: 15
clone_size: -

cdr3_nt: TGTGCCTGGAAAGGGAGATTAGAGAATCAGCCCCAGCATTTT
cdr3_aa: CAWKGRLENQPQHF
d_call: -
v_call: TRBV30
j_call: TRBJ1-5
cdr3_length: 14
clone_size: -

cdr3_nt: TGCGCCAGCAGCTTGGTAGCTAGCGGGGGAGAGACCCAGTACTTC
cdr3_aa: CASSLVASGGETQYF
d_call: TRBD2
v_call: TRBV5-1
j_call: TRBJ2-5
cdr3_length: 15
clone_size: once

cdr3_nt: TGTGCCAGCAGCTTGAGACTAGCGGGGGCAGAGACCCAGTACTTC
cdr3_aa: CASSLRLAGAETQYF
d_call: TRBD2
v_call: TRBV5-8
j_call: TRBJ2-5
cdr3_length: 15
clone_size: -

cdr3_nt: TGTGCCAGCAGCTCGGGGTCTAGCACAGATACGCAGTATTTT
cdr3_aa: CASSSGSSTDTQYF
d_call: -
v_call: TRBV6-5
j_call: TRBJ2-3
cdr3_length: 14
clone_size: -

cdr3_nt: TGTGCCAGCAGCCCCCGACCCCCGACGCAGTATTTT
cdr3_aa: CASSPRPPTQYF
d_call: -
v_call: TRBV3-1/TRBV3-2
j_call: TRBJ2-3
cdr3_length: 12
clone_size: -

cdr3_nt: TGTGCCAGCAGCCAAGAAGGGAGCTCATCAGGCGGCTACACCTTC
cdr3_aa: CASSQEGSSSGGYTF
d_call: -
v_call: TRBV14
j_call: TRBJ1-2
cdr3_length: 15
clone_size: -

cdr3_nt: TGTGCCTGGAGTGGGGGGGCGGTGGGAGGAAAACTGTTTTTT
cdr3_aa: CAWSGGAVGGKLFF
d_call: -
v_call: TRBV30
j_call: TRBJ1-4
cdr3_length: 14
clone_size: -

cdr3_nt: TGTGCCAGCAGTTTATGGGGCGGACAGGGTGGCAATCAGCCCCAGCATTTT
cdr3_aa: CASSLWGGQGGNQPQHF
d_call: TRBD1
v_call: TRBV27
j_call: TRBJ1-5
cdr3_length: 17
clone_size: -

cdr3_nt: TGTGCCAGTAGTTCTGGGGACGGACTCAATCAGCCCCAGCATTTT
cdr3_aa: CASSSGDGLNQPQHF
d_call: -
v_call: TRBV19
j_call: TRBJ1-5
cdr3_length: 15
clone_size: -

cdr3_nt: TGTGCCAGCAGGCCGCGGGACAGGGATGAAAAACTGTTTTTT
cdr3_aa: CASRPRDRDEKLFF
d_call: TRBD1
v_call: TRBV3-1/TRBV3-2
j_call: TRBJ1-4
cdr3_length: 14
clone_size: -

cdr3_nt: TGCGCCAGCAGCTTGGCCGTAGGGACCGATGAAGAGACCCAGTACTTC
cdr3_aa: CASSLAVGTDEETQYF
d_call: -
v_call: TRBV5-1
j_call: TRBJ2-5
cdr3_length: 16
clone_size: -

cdr3_nt: TGTGCCAGCAGTCGGAACACCGGGACAGGGTTTTTCTATGGCTACACCTTC
cdr3_aa: CASSRNTGTGFFYGYTF
d_call: TRBD1
v_call: TRBV6-6
j_call: TRBJ1-2
cdr3_length: 17
clone_size: -

cdr3_nt: TGTGCCAGCAGCGTAGCTTTTTCTAATTCACCCCTCCACTTT
cdr3_aa: CASSVAFSNSPLHF
d_call: -
v_call: TRBV9
j_call: TRBJ1-6
cdr3_length: 14
clone_size: -

cdr3_nt: TGTGCCAGCAGCTTAGGAGGATTACAAGAGACCCAGTACTTC
cdr3_aa: CASSLGGLQETQYF
d_call: -
v_call: TRBV7-9
j_call: TRBJ2-5
cdr3_length: 14
clone_size: -

cdr3_nt: TGTGCCAGCAGCTTATGGATGGGGGACACTGAAGCTTTCTTT
cdr3_aa: CASSLWMGDTEAFF
d_call: -
v_call: TRBV11-1
j_call: TRBJ1-1
cdr3_length: 14
clone_size: -

cdr3_nt: TGTGCCAGCAGTGTAGACAGAAACACTGAAGCTTTCTTT
cdr3_aa: CASSVDRNTEAFF
d_call: -
v_call: TRBV6-4
j_call: TRBJ1-1
cdr3_length: 13
clone_size: -

cdr3_nt: TGTGCCAGCAGCCGGTCGTTAGAGGGCGAGGCTTTCTTT
cdr3_aa: CASSRSLEGEAFF
d_call: -
v_call: TRBV3-1/TRBV3-2
j_call: TRBJ1-1
cdr3_length: 13
clone_size: -

cdr3_nt: TGTGCCAGCTCGTCCAGGGAAGAGACCCAGTACTTC
cdr3_aa: CASSSREETQYF
d_call: -
v_call: TRBV12-3/TRBV12-4
j_call: TRBJ2-5
cdr3_length: 12
clone_size: -

cdr3_nt: TGCAGCGTTGGCCTGACAGGGAAGGGCGACTATGGCTACACCTTC
cdr3_aa: CSVGLTGKGDYGYTF
d_call: TRBD1
v_call: TRBV29-1
j_call: TRBJ1-2
cdr3_length: 15
clone_size: -

cdr3_nt: TGTGCCAGCAGACTCCACAGGGGGCGAAATAATTCACCCCTCCACTTT
cdr3_aa: CASRLHRGRNNSPLHF
d_call: TRBD1
v_call: TRBV7-2
j_call: TRBJ1-6
cdr3_length: 16
clone_size: -

cdr3_nt: TGTGCCTGGAGTGAAGGGGACCTCACAGATACGCAGTATTTT
cdr3_aa: CAWSEGDLTDTQYF
d_call: -
v_call: TRBV30
j_call: TRBJ2-3
cdr3_length: 14
clone_size: once

cdr3_nt: TGTGCCAGCAGCGACAGGGGAGGCGAGACCCAGTACTTC
cdr3_aa: CASSDRGGETQYF
d_call: TRBD1
v_call: TRBV11-3
j_call: TRBJ2-5
cdr3_length: 13
clone_size: -

cdr3_nt: TGTGCCAGCAGCCAAGACAGAGTACCGATGAACTATGGCTACACCTTC
cdr3_aa: CASSQDRVPMNYGYTF
d_call: -
v_call: TRBV6-2/TRBV6-3
j_call: TRBJ1-2
cdr3_length: 16
clone_size: -

cdr3_nt: TGTGCCAGCAGCCTCGAAGGGAGGGGAGAGACCCAGTACTTC
cdr3_aa: CASSLEGRGETQYF
d_call: TRBD2
v_call: TRBV5-5
j_call: TRBJ2-5
cdr3_length: 14
clone_size: -

cdr3_nt: TGTGCCACCAGTGATTCCATGGTAGGAGATACGCAGTATTTT
cdr3_aa: CATSDSMVGDTQYF
d_call: -
v_call: TRBV24-1
j_call: TRBJ2-3
cdr3_length: 14
clone_size: -

cdr3_nt: TGCGCCAGCAGCTATTCAGGGGGCGTCGAGACCCAGTACTTC
cdr3_aa: CASSYSGGVETQYF
d_call: TRBD1
v_call: TRBV5-1
j_call: TRBJ2-5
cdr3_length: 14
clone_size: -

cdr3_nt: TGTGCCAGCAGTTACGGGGGGACAGACTACGAGCAGTACTTC
cdr3_aa: CASSYGGTDYEQYF
d_call: -
v_call: TRBV6-2/TRBV6-3
j_call: TRBJ2-7
cdr3_length: 14
clone_size: once

cdr3_nt: TGTGCCAGCAGCGTACAGGGGGAGAATAATTCACCCCTCCACTTT
cdr3_aa: CASSVQGENNSPLHF
d_call: TRBD1
v_call: TRBV7-2
j_call: TRBJ1-6
cdr3_length: 15
clone_size: few

cdr3_nt: TGTGCCAGCAGCCCACACGGACGCCCTAATGGCGGTGAAAAACTGTTTTTT
cdr3_aa: CASSPHGRPNGGEKLFF
d_call: -
v_call: TRBV11-3
j_call: TRBJ1-4
cdr3_length: 17
clone_size: -

cdr3_nt: TGTGCCAGCAGCCTAACAGGGGTCCGCAATCAGCCCCAGCATTTT
cdr3_aa: CASSLTGVRNQPQHF
d_call: TRBD1
v_call: TRBV6-5
j_call: TRBJ1-5
cdr3_length: 15
clone_size: -

cdr3_nt: TGTGCCAGCAGCTTGGCGCCAGGGGGCAATCAGCCCCAGCATTTT
cdr3_aa: CASSLAPGGNQPQHF
d_call: -
v_call: TRBV5-4
j_call: TRBJ1-5
cdr3_length: 15
clone_size: -

cdr3_nt: TGTGCCAGTAGTCTCCTAAGGCAACCCTACGAGCAGTACTTC
cdr3_aa: CASSLLRQPYEQYF
d_call: -
v_call: TRBV19
j_call: TRBJ2-7
cdr3_length: 14
clone_size: -

cdr3_nt: TGTGCCAGTAGGCTCGGGGCGAACACTGAAGCTTTCTTT
cdr3_aa: CASRLGANTEAFF
d_call: -
v_call: TRBV19
j_call: TRBJ1-1
cdr3_length: 13
clone_size: -

cdr3_nt: TGTGCCAGCTCAACTCGGGGACAGGGGGCGGAATATGGCTACACCTTC
cdr3_aa: CASSTRGQGAEYGYTF
d_call: TRBD1
v_call: TRBV18
j_call: TRBJ1-2
cdr3_length: 16
clone_size: -

cdr3_nt: TGTGCCAGCAGCTTAAGGGGGACCCCCCCCCAAGAGACCCAGTACTTC
cdr3_aa: CASSLRGTPPQETQYF
d_call: -
v_call: TRBV7-9
j_call: TRBJ2-5
cdr3_length: 16
clone_size: -

cdr3_nt: TGTGCCAGCAGTTACCACGGACTAGCGGGGGGACTGACGAACTTC
cdr3_aa: CASSYHGLAGGLTNF
d_call: TRBD2
v_call: TRBV6-5
j_call: TRBJ2-5
cdr3_length: 15
clone_size: -

cdr3_nt: TGTGCCAGCCTCAGTTTAAGCGGGGGCGAGGGCTCCTACAATGAGCAGTTCTTC
cdr3_aa: CASLSLSGGEGSYNEQFF
d_call: TRBD2
v_call: TRBV19
j_call: TRBJ2-1
cdr3_length: 18
clone_size: -

cdr3_nt: TGTGCCAGCAACCGGGACAGAAGGGATAATTCACCCCTCCACTTT
cdr3_aa: CASNRDRRDNSPLHF
d_call: TRBD1
v_call: TRBV6-5
j_call: TRBJ1-6
cdr3_length: 15
clone_size: -

cdr3_nt: TGTGCCAGTAGTTGGAGTCTAGGCAGGGGGCCGTTCACTGAAGCTTTCTTT
cdr3_aa: CASSWSLGRGPFTEAFF
d_call: TRBD1
v_call: TRBV19
j_call: TRBJ1-1
cdr3_length: 17
clone_size: -

cdr3_nt: TGCGCCAGCAGCCAAGGGACGGTCAACTATGGCTACACCTTC
cdr3_aa: CASSQGTVNYGYTF
d_call: -
v_call: TRBV4-3
j_call: TRBJ1-2
cdr3_length: 14
clone_size: -

cdr3_nt: TGTGCCAGCAGCTTAGATCGGGACAGGACTCAGACTTTT
cdr3_aa: CASSLDRDRTQTF
d_call: TRBD1
v_call: TRBV11-2
j_call: TRBJ1-3
cdr3_length: 13
clone_size: -

cdr3_nt: TGTGCCAGCAGTTACTCTCCACTCCCTGGAAACACCATATATTTT
cdr3_aa: CASSYSPLPGNTIYF
d_call: -
v_call: TRBV6-5
j_call: TRBJ1-3
cdr3_length: 15
clone_size: -

cdr3_nt: TGTGCCAGCAGCCAACAGGGCTGGGAGACCCAGTACTTC
cdr3_aa: CASSQQGWETQYF
d_call: -
v_call: TRBV27
j_call: TRBJ2-5
cdr3_length: 13
clone_size: -

cdr3_nt: TGTGCCAGCAGCCCAGACAGGCTCACAGATACGCAGTATTTT
cdr3_aa: CASSPDRLTDTQYF
d_call: -
v_call: TRBV6-6
j_call: TRBJ2-3
cdr3_length: 14
clone_size: once

cdr3_nt: TGTGCCAGCATGCCGGGACAGGGGGCTTCTCAGAACACTGAAGCTTTCTTT
cdr3_aa: CASMPGQGASQNTEAFF
d_call: TRBD1
v_call: TRBV2
j_call: TRBJ1-1
cdr3_length: 17
clone_size: -